Below are 17 T cell receptor beta chains sequenced from a single sample in a study of T cell repertoires in aging, cancer and after chemotherapy. The template was genomic DNA from peripheral blood, not RNA. A mixed TRB-A/B primer pool amplified rearranged TRB by multiplex touch-down PCR. TCRdb ran MiXCR on the multiplex PCR reads and lists one entry per CDR3 protein. This sample has thousands of distinct CDR3 sequences, with 35% to 45% found just once. The sequencing input was blood. The receptors shown here come from a human donor with a blood cancer.

This clonotype was detected only once. A much larger clone differs by one base, so this may be a read error. The V and J genes are TRBV6-5 and TRBJ2-3; the D call may be TRBD1 or TRBD2 (5 bases each). The CDR3 has 14 residues. V was clipped by 6 bases and J by 2 bases, with 12 bases between them. CDR1 is MNHEY, CDR2 SVGAGI, per germline. Here the CDR3 DNA reads TGTGCCAGCAGACGGGACGGGGTCACAGATACGCAGTATTTT. Residues: CASRRDGVTDTQYF.

The J gene is TRBJ1-2, the V gene TRBV30; possible D gene TRBD1, 6 bases. V lost 0 bases and J lost 10, with 15 bases in between. The CDR3 runs to 13 residues. From germline, CDR1 is GTSNPN and CDR2 SVGIG (reference sequence). The CDR3 sequence: CAWSVQRDTYYTF. The CDR3 coding sequence is TGTGCCTGGAGTGTACAAAGGGACACTTACTACACCTTC.

This rearrangement joins TRBV27 to TRBJ2-5; 14 positions agree with TRBD2. The V and J ends lost 6 bases and 2 bases, in that order; junction bases with no gene match: 5. Germline V gives CDR1 MNHEY, CDR2 SMNVEV (reference sequence). The CDR3 extends over 16 amino acids. The CDR3: CASRSGLAGEQETQYF. In nucleotides, the CDR3 is TGTGCCAGCAGGTCGGGACTAGCGGGGGAGCAAGAGACCCAGTACTTC.

The chain carries TRBV19 and TRBJ2-5, with D perhaps TRBD1 or TRBD2 (6 bases each). Germline V gene lookup returns CDR1 LNHDA and CDR2 SQIVND (reference sequence). V was clipped by 6 bases and J by 2 bases, with 16 bases between them. This CDR3 region has 15 residues. The CDR3 region is CASSLGGIGQETQYF. CDR3 coding DNA: TGTGCCAGTAGCCTAGGGGGGATAGGACAAGAGACCCAGTACTTC.

Turning to this clonotype: The junction differs from germline at one of its ends, possibly a read error. The chain is built from TRBV5-6 and TRBJ1-3; weak D call: TRBD1 (5 bases). There are 18 residues in the CDR3. Germline lookup yields CDR1 SGHDT and CDR2 YYEEEE. This chain's CDR3 is CASSLAGGSMSSGNTIYF. CDR3 bases: TGCGCCAGCAGCTTGGCCGGGGGGTCGATGAGTTCTGGAAACACCATATATTTT.

The J gene is TRBJ1-5, the V gene TRBV27, with 7 bases that match TRBD1. After removal of 5 bases from V and 2 bases from J, the junction contained 3 bases not matched to a gene. The CDR3 is made up of 14 amino acids. CDR1 is MNHEY, CDR2 SMNVEV, per germline (reference sequence). The CDR3, as DNA: TGTGCCAGCAGTCCCGGACAGGGCAATCAGCCCCAGCATTTT. This codes for CASSPGQGNQPQHF.

In this sample, this clonotype turned up a few times. The rearrangement joins TRBV6-5 to TRBJ2-3; tentative D call: TRBD2 (7 bases). Germline values: CDR1 MNHEY, CDR2 SVGAGI. CDR3 size: 16 residues. The V and J ends lost 5 bases and 1 base respectively, with 16 bases between them. The DNA for the CDR3 is TGTGCCAGCAGTGTCGGTGGGGGGGGCGGCACAGATACGCAGTATTTT. Encoded protein: CASSVGGGGGTDTQYF.

V usage is TRBV27 and J usage is TRBJ1-5; D ambiguous. Germline-derived CDR1 and CDR2 are MNHEY and SMNVEV (reference sequence). V lost 6 bases, J lost 2 bases, and 14 bases lay in between. This CDR3 is 15 amino acids long. The CDR3 DNA is TGTGCCAGCAGCTCCAACATGGAACGCAATCAGCCCCAGCATTTT. Protein product: CASSSNMERNQPQHF.

The genes are TRBV6-1 and TRBJ1-2; D unresolved. V was shortened by 7 bases and J by 2 bases, with 14 bases between the two germline ends. Germline loops: CDR1 MNHNS, CDR2 SASEGT. The length of the CDR3 is 14 residues. The CDR3 DNA reads as TGTGCCAGCACCTCAAAAAGGTGCAACTATGGCTACACCTTC. Translation gives CASTSKRCNYGYTF.

The chain recombines TRBV5-5 with TRBJ2-5; weak D call: TRBD2 (6 bases). V lost 0 bases, J lost 1 base, and 10 bases lay in between. The CDR3 has 15 amino acids. Germline CDR1 is SGHKS and CDR2 is YYEKEE (reference sequence). The CDR3 reads CASSLGGVFQETQYF. CDR3 sequence (DNA): TGTGCCAGCAGCTTGGGGGGGGTATTCCAAGAGACCCAGTACTTC. The full variable domain, in which reference TRBV5-5 and TRBJ2-5 provide the parts outside the CDR3, is DAGVTQSPTHLIKTRGQQVTLRCSPISGHKSVSWYQQVLGQGPQFIFQYYEKEERGRGNFPDRFSARQFPNYSSELNVNALLLGDSALYLCASSLGGVFQETQYFGPGTRLLVL.

This rearrangement joins TRBV5-4 to TRBJ2-1; 8 bases fit TRBD2. CDR3 size: 16 residues. The V gene's germline CDR1 is SGHNT and CDR2 YYREEE (reference sequence). J lost 1 base, V lost 3 bases, and 6 bases had no gene match. The CDR3 nucleotides are TGTGCCAGCAGCTCCGGGGGGGGCGTTTCCTACAATGAGCAGTTCTTC. Amino acid sequence: CASSSGGGVSYNEQFF.

This clonotype was picked up a small number of times. The chain combines TRBV29-1 with TRBJ2-7, with D unclear. Trimming took 3 bases from V and 3 from J, leaving 9 bases between them. The CDR3 totals 12 residues. Germline V CDR1 and CDR2: SQVTM, ANQGSEA. The CDR3 bases are TGCAGCGTTGATGCAGGCGGCTACGAGCAGTACTTC. Amino acid sequence: CSVDAGGYEQYF.

The gene calls are TRBV6-1 and TRBJ2-7; D may be TRBD1 (5 bases). Trimming took off 6 bases at V and 2 bases at J, with 17 bases between the two ends. This CDR3 has 15 residues. Germline lookup yields CDR1 MNHNS and CDR2 SASEGT. For the CDR3, the DNA is TGTGCCAGCAGACAGACAGCCTCCAGCCCCTACGAGCAGTACTTC. Its translation is CASRQTASSPYEQYF.

The rearrangement links TRBV5-5 to TRBJ2-7, with D perhaps matching TRBD1 (6 bases). CDR1 and CDR2 (germline): SGHKS, YYEKEE (reference sequence). Trimming shortened V by 0 bases and J by 0 bases, and 7 bases separated the two germline ends. The CDR3 is 14 residues long. The CDR3 sequence: CASSLDRVSYEQYF. The CDR3, as DNA: TGTGCCAGCAGCTTGGACAGGGTCTCCTACGAGCAGTACTTC. Based on the CDR3 plus reference TRBV5-5 and TRBJ2-7, the full variable domain is DAGVTQSPTHLIKTRGQQVTLRCSPISGHKSVSWYQQVLGQGPQFIFQYYEKEERGRGNFPDRFSARQFPNYSSELNVNALLLGDSALYLCASSLDRVSYEQYFGPGTRLTVT.

CDR3 nucleotides: TGTGCCAGCAGCTTAGACATCAACTACGAGCAGTACTTC. This translates into CASSLDINYEQYF. The chain combines TRBV7-2 with TRBJ2-7; no reliable D call. The CDR3 runs 13 residues. CDR1 and CDR2 (germline): SGHTA, FQGNSA. V lost 1 base and J lost 3, with 7 bases in between.

The genes are TRBV7-9 and TRBJ2-5; D ambiguous. This CDR3 region has 12 residues. The germline V and J ends were trimmed by 2 bases and 5 bases, with 6 bases remaining between them. Germline V gene sequence: CDR1 SEHNR, CDR2 FQNEAQ (reference sequence). CDR3 sequence (DNA): TGTGCCAGCAGCTTACTCTCCGAGACCCAGTACTTC. The encoded protein is CASSLLSETQYF.

This clonotype occurred once. The J gene is TRBJ1-2, the V gene TRBV19, with D tentatively TRBD1 (5 bases). Trimming removed 5 bases from V and 5 bases from J, with 18 bases in between. The CDR3 totals 15 residues. CDR1 and CDR2 from the germline V gene are LNHDA and SQIVND (reference sequence). The CDR3: CASSETSGRLYGYTF. The CDR3 DNA sequence: TGTGCCAGTAGTGAAACCTCGGGACGGCTATATGGCTACACCTTC.